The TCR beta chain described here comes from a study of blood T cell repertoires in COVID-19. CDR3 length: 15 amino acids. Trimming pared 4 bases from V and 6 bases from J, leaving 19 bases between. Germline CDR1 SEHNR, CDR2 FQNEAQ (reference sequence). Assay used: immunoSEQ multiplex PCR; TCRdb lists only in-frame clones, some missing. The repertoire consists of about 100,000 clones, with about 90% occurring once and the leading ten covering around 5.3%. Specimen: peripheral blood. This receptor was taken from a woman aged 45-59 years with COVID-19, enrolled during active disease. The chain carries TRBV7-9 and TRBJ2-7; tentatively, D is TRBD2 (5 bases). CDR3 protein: CASSSGIVTWAEQYF. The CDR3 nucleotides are TGTGCCAGCAGCTCGGGGATAGTTACGTGGGCCGAGCAGTACTTC.